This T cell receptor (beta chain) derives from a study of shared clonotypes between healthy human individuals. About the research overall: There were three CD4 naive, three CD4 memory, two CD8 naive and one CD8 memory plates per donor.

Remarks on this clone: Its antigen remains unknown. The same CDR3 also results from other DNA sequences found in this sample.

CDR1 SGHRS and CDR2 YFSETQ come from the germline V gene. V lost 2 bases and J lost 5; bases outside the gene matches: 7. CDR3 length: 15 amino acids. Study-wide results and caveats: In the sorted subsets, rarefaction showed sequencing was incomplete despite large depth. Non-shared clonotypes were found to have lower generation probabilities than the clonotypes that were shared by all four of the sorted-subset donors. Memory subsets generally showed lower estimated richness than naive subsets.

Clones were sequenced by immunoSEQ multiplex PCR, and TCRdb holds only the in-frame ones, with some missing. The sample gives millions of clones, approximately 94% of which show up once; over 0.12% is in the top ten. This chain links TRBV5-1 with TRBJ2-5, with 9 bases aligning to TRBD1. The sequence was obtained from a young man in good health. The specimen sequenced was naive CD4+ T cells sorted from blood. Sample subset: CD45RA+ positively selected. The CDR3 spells CASSLTGGFQETQYF. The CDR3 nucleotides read TGCGCCAGCAGCTTAACAGGGGGCTTCCAGGAGACCCAGTACTTC.